The 21 T cell receptor beta chains below were found in one sample sequenced in a study of Graves' ophthalmopathy and Graves' hyperthyroidism (dated by TCRdb to 2016 to 2018). Sequencing relied on an Illumina HiSeq 2000. TCR beta CDR3 regions were amplified from RNA transcripts for repertoire sequencing. The first round of RT-PCR was done with HTBI primers and the Qiagen OneStep RT-PCR kit, and was followed by a second round of multiplex PCR, then size selection and purification. TCRdb itself trimmed the public reads at Q25 with fastp, ran MiXCR and retained productive beta chains. Rows are unified per CDR3 protein, each entry keeping the most common DNA and genes. Recorded for this sample are 150,000 or so distinct CDR3 sequences; less than 45% of them occurred a single time. Roughly 5.2% of the sample is in the top ten clones. Sample: peripheral blood. Every receptor here comes from a woman between 35 and 50 years old with Graves' ophthalmopathy. Donor details come from another sample of the same person, matched by shared clones.

The table lists this clonotype with a few counts. The gene calls are TRBV10-1 and TRBJ2-5; 9 positions agree with TRBD2. J was trimmed by 1 base and V by 3 bases; bases with no gene match: 3. Germline CDR1 reads WNHNN; CDR2 reads SYGVQD (reference sequence). The CDR3 spans 15 residues. Here the CDR3 reads CASSDQTSGQETQYF. CDR3 in DNA: TGCGCCAGCAGTGATCAGACTAGCGGCCAAGAGACCCAGTACTTC.

This clonotype was recorded at least ten times. The rearrangement links TRBV6-1 to TRBJ2-2; D remains unclear. The CDR3 covers 13 residues. Trimming took 3 bases from V and 1 from J, leaving 3 bases between them. Germline assignment: CDR1 MNHNS and CDR2 SASEGT. For the CDR3, the DNA is TGTGCCAGCAGTGAGGTGAACACCGGGGAGCTGTTTTTT. It yields the protein CASSEVNTGELFF.

There are many counts of this clonotype. The chain links TRBV5-1 to TRBJ2-7, with 7 bases lining up with TRBD2. CDR3 length: 16 residues. The trim removed 3 bases at V and 2 bases at J, leaving 11 bases unmatched. The germline V gene has CDR1 SGHRS and CDR2 YFSETQ. The CDR3 spells CASSWGATGGAYEQYF. The CDR3 DNA follows: TGCGCCAGCAGCTGGGGCGCGACGGGGGGAGCCTACGAGCAGTACTTC.

This chain connects TRBV6-2 or TRBV6-3 to TRBJ2-5; D remains unclear. There are 15 residues in the CDR3. Germline V gene data show CDR1 as MNHEY and CDR2 as SVGEGT. The ends were cut back, 0 bases at V and 0 bases at J, with 8 bases in the middle. The CDR3 spells CASSYSEGYQETQYF. CDR3 coding DNA: TGTGCCAGCAGTTACTCGGAAGGGTACCAAGAGACCCAGTACTTC.

This clonotype was counted many times. CDR3 in amino acids: CASRPTGNTEAFF. The DNA of the CDR3 is TGTGCCAGCAGACCAACAGGGAACACTGAAGCTTTCTTT. This chain links TRBV6-2 or TRBV6-3 with TRBJ1-1, with a weak D call TRBD1 (5 bases). This CDR3 has 13 amino acids. V was pared by 6 bases and J by 1 base, with 9 bases between. Germline CDR1 is MNHEY and CDR2 is SVGEGT.

The genes are TRBV13 and TRBJ1-1; possible D gene TRBD1, 5 bases. CDR1 and CDR2 (germline): PRHDT, FYEKMQ (reference sequence). Trimming stripped 1 base from V and 4 bases from J, with 10 bases between. The CDR3 is 14 residues long. CDR3 nucleotide sequence: TGTGCCAGCAGCTTAGTAGCTGGGACCACTGAAGCTTTCTTT. Translated, it gives CASSLVAGTTEAFF.

This clonotype has at least ten counts. The CDR3 nucleotides are TGTGCCAGCAGGACCGGCAGGGGATCCATCGGGGAGCTGTTTTTT. Its translation: CASRTGRGSIGELFF. The chain combines TRBV7-2 with TRBJ2-2; a weak D match, TRBD1 (6 bases). Per germline, CDR1 SGHTA and CDR2 FQGNSA. V lost 6 bases to trimming and J lost 7 bases, with 18 bases between them. The CDR3 covers 15 residues.

In this sample, this clonotype turned up many times. V gene TRBV19 combines with J gene TRBJ2-7, with 9 bases that match TRBD1. Germline V gene sequence: CDR1 LNHDA, CDR2 SQIVND (reference sequence). This CDR3 comprises 13 residues. The trim removed 8 bases at V and 3 bases at J, leaving 5 bases unmatched. The CDR3 region is CASGWTGDYEQYF. The DNA of the CDR3 is TGTGCCAGTGGGTGGACAGGGGACTACGAGCAGTACTTC.

CDR3 residues: CASSFRRTGNYGYTF. CDR3 bases: TGTGCCAGCAGTTTCCGCCGGACAGGGAACTATGGCTACACCTTC. This rearrangement joins TRBV6-5 to TRBJ1-2, with 8 nucleotides matching TRBD1. Trimming cost V 4 bases and J 2 bases; bases outside gene matches: 6. The CDR3 is 15 residues long. Germline loops: CDR1 MNHEY, CDR2 SVGAGI.

The sample holds many counts of this clonotype. The chain employs TRBV27 and TRBJ2-4; possible D gene TRBD2, 6 bases. In germline, CDR1 is MNHEY, CDR2 SMNVEV (reference sequence). V dropped 6 bases and J dropped 4 bases, with 16 bases sitting between them. The CDR3 loop spans 15 amino acids. CDR3 protein: CASSPSVGGKNIQYF. The CDR3 DNA reads as TGTGCCAGCAGCCCGTCCGTTGGGGGGAAAAACATTCAGTACTTC.

The rearrangement uses TRBV12-3 or TRBV12-4 and TRBJ2-7; 7 bases line up with TRBD1. The CDR3 is made up of 15 amino acids. V was pared by 6 bases and J by 0 bases, with 8 bases of the junction left unmatched. The chain's CDR3 is CASSRGQMSSYEQYF. CDR3 sequence (DNA): TGTGCCAGCAGCCGGGGACAGATGAGCTCCTACGAGCAGTACTTC.

This clonotype has a count of ten or more. The chain combines TRBV6-5 with TRBJ2-7; 8 bases fit TRBD1. CDR3 length equals 15 residues. Germline V gives CDR1 MNHEY, CDR2 SVGAGI. After removal of 6 bases from V and 3 bases from J, the junction contained 10 bases not matched to a gene. The CDR3 bases are TGTGCCAGCAGGAGCCCCGGGACAGGCAGCTACGAGCAGTACTTC. Residues: CASRSPGTGSYEQYF.

This clonotype was counted many times. The V call is TRBV19, the J call TRBJ2-7, with D possibly being TRBD1 (6 bases). The CDR3 runs 16 residues. Germline V gene sequence: CDR1 LNHDA, CDR2 SQIVND (reference sequence). With 6 bases removed from V and 6 bases from J, the gap between germline ends came to 24 bases. DNA for the CDR3: TGTGCCAGTAGCCCAAGGACAGCGCTAACCTCGGGCGAGCAGTACTTC. Translating gives CASSPRTALTSGEQYF. Full variable domain (rest looked up from reference TRBV19 and TRBJ2-7): DGGITQSPKYLFRKEGQNVTLSCEQNLNHDAMYWYRQDPGQGLRLIYYSQIVNDFQKGDIAEGYSVSREKKESFPLTVTSAQKNPTAFYLCASSPRTALTSGEQYFGPGTRLTVT.

Ten or more counts support this clonotype. The genes are TRBV10-3 and TRBJ2-7; 7 bases align to TRBD1. This CDR3 is 13 amino acids long. The V and J ends lost 5 bases and 1 base, in that order; junction bases with no gene match: 2. The germline V gene has CDR1 ENHRY and CDR2 SYGVKD. CDR3 amino acids: CAISLGQSYEQYF. CDR3 nucleotide sequence: TGTGCCATCAGTTTGGGACAGTCCTACGAGCAGTACTTC.

This chain joins TRBV6-2 or TRBV6-3 and TRBJ2-2; D possibly corresponds to TRBD2 (5 bases). Germline values: CDR1 MNHEY, CDR2 SVGEGT. The V end lost 7 bases, the J end lost 1 base, and 13 bases lay between the germline ends. The CDR3 is 15 residues long. CDR3 bases: TGTGCCAGCAACTTGAGGGAAAGGAACACCGGGGAGCTGTTTTTT. Protein: CASNLRERNTGELFF.

The V gene is TRBV5-1, the J gene TRBJ1-3, with D possibly being TRBD1 (6 bases). This CDR3 region has 15 residues. Germline V CDR1 and CDR2: SGHRS, YFSETQ. Trimming took off 1 base at V and 3 bases at J, with 11 bases between the two ends. The DNA of the CDR3 is TGCGCCAGCAGCTTGAGTGGGGGCCGTGGAAACACCATATATTTT. As protein: CASSLSGGRGNTIYF.

The V gene is TRBV6-2 or TRBV6-3, the J gene TRBJ2-2, with TRBD1 as a possible D gene (5 bases). There are 14 residues in the CDR3. With 7 bases removed from V and 4 bases from J, the gap between germline ends came to 13 bases. The V gene's germline CDR1 is MNHEY and CDR2 SVGEGT. For the CDR3, the DNA is TGTGCCAGCAACCTGGGCCAGGGCACCGGGGAGCTGTTTTTT. Protein product: CASNLGQGTGELFF.

This chain connects TRBV6-1 to TRBJ1-1; the D gene is possibly TRBD1 (5 bases). The CDR3 consists of 14 residues. Looked up from germline, CDR1 is MNHNS and CDR2 is SASEGT. V lost 6 bases, J lost 1 base, and 12 bases lay in between. The CDR3 sequence is CASSWDGRNTEAFF. The CDR3 DNA follows: TGTGCCAGCAGCTGGGACGGACGGAACACTGAAGCTTTCTTT.

This clonotype has a count of ten or more. The V call is TRBV6-2 or TRBV6-3, the J call TRBJ1-1, with unresolved D. V was cut by 2 bases and J by 3 bases, with 4 bases left in between. There are 12 residues in the CDR3. Germline loops: CDR1 MNHEY, CDR2 SVGEGT. CDR3 nucleotides: TGTGCCAGCAGTTACACGTACACTGAAGCTTTCTTT. Translation gives CASSYTYTEAFF.

This clonotype was detected ten times or more. The J gene is TRBJ2-7, the V gene TRBV10-3; D gene ambiguous. Germline V gene data show CDR1 as ENHRY and CDR2 as SYGVKD. The CDR3 length is 14 residues. V lost 10 bases and J 2 bases, leaving 18 bases between the germline ends. CDR3 in DNA: TGTGCCACCACCGACAACAAGGGTACCTACGAGCAGTACTTC. Translated, it gives CATTDNKGTYEQYF.

This clonotype was counted ten times or more. The gene calls are TRBV27 and TRBJ2-7, with D perhaps assigned TRBD1 or TRBD2 (5 bases each). Germline V lookup: CDR1 MNHEY, CDR2 SMNVEV (reference sequence). The CDR3 sequence is 14 residues long. V was cut by 5 bases and J by 4 bases, with 15 bases left in between. CDR3 amino acids: CASSPWGSRYEQYF. Here the CDR3 DNA reads TGTGCCAGCAGTCCGTGGGGGAGTAGGTACGAGCAGTACTTC.